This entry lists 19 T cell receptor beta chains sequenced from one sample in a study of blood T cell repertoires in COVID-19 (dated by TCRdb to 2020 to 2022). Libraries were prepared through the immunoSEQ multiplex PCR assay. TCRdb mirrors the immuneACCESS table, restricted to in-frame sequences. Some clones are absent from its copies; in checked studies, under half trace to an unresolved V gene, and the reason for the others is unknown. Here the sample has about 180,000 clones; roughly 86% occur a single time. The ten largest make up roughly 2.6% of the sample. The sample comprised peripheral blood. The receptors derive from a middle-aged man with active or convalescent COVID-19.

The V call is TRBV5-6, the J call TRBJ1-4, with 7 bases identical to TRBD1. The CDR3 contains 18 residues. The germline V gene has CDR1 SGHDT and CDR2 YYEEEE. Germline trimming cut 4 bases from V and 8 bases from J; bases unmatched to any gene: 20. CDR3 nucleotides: TGTGCCAGCAGCCCCGAAGGATTGAGACAGGGAACGAAGGAAAAACTGTTTTTT. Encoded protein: CASSPEGLRQGTKEKLFF.

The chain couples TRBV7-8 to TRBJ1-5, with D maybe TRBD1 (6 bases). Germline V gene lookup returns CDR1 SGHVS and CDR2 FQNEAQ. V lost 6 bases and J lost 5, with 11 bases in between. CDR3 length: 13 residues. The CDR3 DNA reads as TGTGCCAGCAGGGTGGACAGATATCAGCCCCAGCATTTT. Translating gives CASRVDRYQPQHF.

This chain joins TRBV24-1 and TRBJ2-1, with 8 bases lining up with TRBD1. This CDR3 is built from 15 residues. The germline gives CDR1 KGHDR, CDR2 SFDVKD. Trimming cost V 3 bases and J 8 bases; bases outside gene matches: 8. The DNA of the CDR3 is TGTGCCACCAGTGATGCCGGACAGGGAAGGCATGAGCAGTTCTTC. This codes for CATSDAGQGRHEQFF.

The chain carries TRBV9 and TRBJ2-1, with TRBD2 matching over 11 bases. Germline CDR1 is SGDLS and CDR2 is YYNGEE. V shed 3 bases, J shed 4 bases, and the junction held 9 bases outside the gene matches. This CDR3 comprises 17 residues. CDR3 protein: CASSATYGTSGYNEQFF. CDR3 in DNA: TGTGCCAGCAGCGCAACCTACGGGACTAGCGGATACAATGAGCAGTTCTTC.

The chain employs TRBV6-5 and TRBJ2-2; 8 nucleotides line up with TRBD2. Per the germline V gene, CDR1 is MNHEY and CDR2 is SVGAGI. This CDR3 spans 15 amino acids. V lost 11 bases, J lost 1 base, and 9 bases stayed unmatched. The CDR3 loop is CASMGAGGNTGELFF. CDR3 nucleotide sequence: TGTGCCTCGATGGGTGCGGGGGGGAACACCGGGGAGCTGTTTTTT.

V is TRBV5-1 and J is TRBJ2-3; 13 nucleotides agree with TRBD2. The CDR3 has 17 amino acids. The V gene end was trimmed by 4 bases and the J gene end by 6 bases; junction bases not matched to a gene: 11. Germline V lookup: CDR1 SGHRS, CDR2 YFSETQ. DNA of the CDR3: TGCGCCAGCAGCCCAGTGCCGGGACTAGCGGGGACCGATACGCAGTATTTT. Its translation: CASSPVPGLAGTDTQYF.

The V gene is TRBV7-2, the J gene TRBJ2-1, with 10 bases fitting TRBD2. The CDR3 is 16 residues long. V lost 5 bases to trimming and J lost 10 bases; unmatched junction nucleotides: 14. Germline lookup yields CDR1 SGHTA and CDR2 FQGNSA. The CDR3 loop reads CASSPDSGGMVTEQFF. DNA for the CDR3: TGTGCCAGCAGCCCAGATAGCGGGGGGATGGTCACGGAGCAGTTCTTC.

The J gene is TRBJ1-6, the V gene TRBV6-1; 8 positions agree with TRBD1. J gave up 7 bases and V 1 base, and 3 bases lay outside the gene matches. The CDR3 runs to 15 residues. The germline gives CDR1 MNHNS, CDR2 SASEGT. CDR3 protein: CASSEVTGGNSPLHF. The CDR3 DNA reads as TGTGCCAGCAGTGAAGTTACAGGGGGAAATTCACCCCTCCACTTT.

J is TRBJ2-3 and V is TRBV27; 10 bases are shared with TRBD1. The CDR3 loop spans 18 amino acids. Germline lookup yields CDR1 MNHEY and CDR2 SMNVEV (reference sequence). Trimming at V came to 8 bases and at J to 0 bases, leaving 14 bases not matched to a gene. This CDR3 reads CASQRRQGARRSTDTQYF. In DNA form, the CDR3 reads TGTGCCAGCCAGCGGAGACAGGGGGCGCGGAGAAGCACAGATACGCAGTATTTT.

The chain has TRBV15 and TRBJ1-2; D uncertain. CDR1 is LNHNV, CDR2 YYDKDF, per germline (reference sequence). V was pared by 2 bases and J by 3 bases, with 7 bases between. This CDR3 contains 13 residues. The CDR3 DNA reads TGTGCCACCAGCAGACCCCCCGACTATGGCTACACCTTC. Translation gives CATSRPPDYGYTF.

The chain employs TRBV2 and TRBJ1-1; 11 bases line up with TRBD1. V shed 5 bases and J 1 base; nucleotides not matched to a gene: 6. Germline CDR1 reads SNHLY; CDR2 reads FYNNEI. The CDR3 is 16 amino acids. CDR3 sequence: CASSRGQGVGNTEAFF. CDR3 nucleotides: TGTGCCAGCAGTAGGGGACAGGGGGTCGGGAACACTGAAGCTTTCTTT. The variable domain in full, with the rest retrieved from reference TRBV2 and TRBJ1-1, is EPEVTQTPSHQVTQMGQEVILRCVPISNHLYFYWYRQILGQKVEFLVSFYNNEISEKSEIFDDQFSVERPDGSNFTLKIRSTKLEDSAMYFCASSRGQGVGNTEAFFGQGTRLTVV.

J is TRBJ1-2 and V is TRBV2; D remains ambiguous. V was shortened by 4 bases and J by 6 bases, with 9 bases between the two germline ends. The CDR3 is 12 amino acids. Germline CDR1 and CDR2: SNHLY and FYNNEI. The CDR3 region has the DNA TGTGCCAGCAGTGGGTTGGCAGATGGCTACACCTTC. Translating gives CASSGLADGYTF.

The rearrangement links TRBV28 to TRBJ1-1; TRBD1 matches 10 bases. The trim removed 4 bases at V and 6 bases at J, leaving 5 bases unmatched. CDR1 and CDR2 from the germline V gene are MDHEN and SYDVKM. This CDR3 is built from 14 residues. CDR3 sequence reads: CASSSGQGGSEAFF. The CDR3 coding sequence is TGTGCCAGCAGTTCCGGACAGGGGGGGTCTGAAGCTTTCTTT.

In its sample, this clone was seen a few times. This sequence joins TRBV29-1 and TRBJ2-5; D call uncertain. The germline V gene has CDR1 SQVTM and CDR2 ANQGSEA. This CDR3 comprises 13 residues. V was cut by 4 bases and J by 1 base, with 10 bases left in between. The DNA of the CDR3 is TGCAGCGTTGGTAATGAGGCCCAAGAGACCCAGTACTTC. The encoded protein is CSVGNEAQETQYF.

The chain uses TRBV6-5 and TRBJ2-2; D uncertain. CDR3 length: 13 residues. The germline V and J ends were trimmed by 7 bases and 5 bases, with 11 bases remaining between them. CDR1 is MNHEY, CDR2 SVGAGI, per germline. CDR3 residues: CASTPGGTGELFF. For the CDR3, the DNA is TGTGCCAGCACCCCTGGCGGTACCGGGGAGCTGTTTTTT.

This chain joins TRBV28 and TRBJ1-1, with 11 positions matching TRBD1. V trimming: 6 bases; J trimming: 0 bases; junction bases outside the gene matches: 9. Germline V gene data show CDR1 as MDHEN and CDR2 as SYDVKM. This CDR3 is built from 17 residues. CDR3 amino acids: CASRRPGQGGLNTEAFF. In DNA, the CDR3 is TGTGCCAGCAGACGTCCGGGACAGGGGGGGTTGAACACTGAAGCTTTCTTT.

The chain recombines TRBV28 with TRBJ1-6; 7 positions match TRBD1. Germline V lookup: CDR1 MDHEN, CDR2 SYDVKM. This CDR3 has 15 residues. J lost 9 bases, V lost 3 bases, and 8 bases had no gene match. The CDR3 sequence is CASSLEQGISSPLHF. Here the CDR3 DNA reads TGTGCCAGCAGTTTGGAACAGGGGATCTCTTCACCCCTCCACTTT.

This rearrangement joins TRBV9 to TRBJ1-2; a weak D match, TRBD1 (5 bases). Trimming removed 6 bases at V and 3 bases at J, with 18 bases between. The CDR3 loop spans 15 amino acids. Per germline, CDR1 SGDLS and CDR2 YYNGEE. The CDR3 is CASTPGGYGDYGYTF. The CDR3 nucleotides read TGTGCCAGCACCCCTGGGGGGTATGGGGACTATGGCTACACCTTC.

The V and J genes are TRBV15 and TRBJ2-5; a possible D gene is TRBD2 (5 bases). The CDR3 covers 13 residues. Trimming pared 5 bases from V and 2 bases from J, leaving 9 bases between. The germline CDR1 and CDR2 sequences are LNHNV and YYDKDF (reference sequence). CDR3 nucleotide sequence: TGTGCCACCAGCCGCGGGCTGCAAGAGACCCAGTACTTC. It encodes CATSRGLQETQYF.